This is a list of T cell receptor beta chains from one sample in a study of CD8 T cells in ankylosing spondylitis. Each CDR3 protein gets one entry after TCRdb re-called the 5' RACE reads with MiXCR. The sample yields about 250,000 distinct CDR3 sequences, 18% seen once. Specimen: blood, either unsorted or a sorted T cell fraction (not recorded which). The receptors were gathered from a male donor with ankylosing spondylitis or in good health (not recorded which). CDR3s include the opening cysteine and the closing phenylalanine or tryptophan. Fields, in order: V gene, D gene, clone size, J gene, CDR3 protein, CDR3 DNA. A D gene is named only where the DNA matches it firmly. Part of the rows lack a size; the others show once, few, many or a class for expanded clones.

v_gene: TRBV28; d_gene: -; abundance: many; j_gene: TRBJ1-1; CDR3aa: CASRDIRDTEAFF; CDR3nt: TGTGCCAGCAGAGACATTAGGGATACTGAAGCTTTCTTT
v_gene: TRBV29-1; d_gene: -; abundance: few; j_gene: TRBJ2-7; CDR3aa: CSVDAPGAYEQYF; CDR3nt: TGCAGCGTTGATGCCCCGGGAGCGTACGAGCAGTACTTC
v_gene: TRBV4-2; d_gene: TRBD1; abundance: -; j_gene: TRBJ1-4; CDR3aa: CASSQEVGQGNEKLFF; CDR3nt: TGTGCCAGCAGCCAAGAGGTGGGACAGGGGAACGAAAAACTGTTTTTT
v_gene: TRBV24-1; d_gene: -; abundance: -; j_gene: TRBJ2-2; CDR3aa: CAIQVLNTGELFF; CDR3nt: TGTGCCATACAGGTTTTAAACACCGGGGAGCTGTTTTTT
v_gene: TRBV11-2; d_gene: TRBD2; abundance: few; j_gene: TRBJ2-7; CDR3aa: CASSLEWDRGGFEQYF; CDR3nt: TGTGCCAGCAGCTTAGAATGGGACCGGGGGGGGTTCGAGCAGTACTTC
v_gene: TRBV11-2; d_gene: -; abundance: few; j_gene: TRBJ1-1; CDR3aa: CASSQTVQGDTEAFF; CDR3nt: TGTGCCAGCAGCCAAACAGTACAGGGAGACACTGAAGCTTTCTTT
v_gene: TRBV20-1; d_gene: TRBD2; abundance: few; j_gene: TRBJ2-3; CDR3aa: CSASSGLAVGDTQYF; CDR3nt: TGCAGTGCTAGCTCCGGACTAGCCGTGGGAGATACGCAGTATTTT
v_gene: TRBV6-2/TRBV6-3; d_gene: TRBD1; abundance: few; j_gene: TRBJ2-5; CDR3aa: CASSYSTGGPETQYF; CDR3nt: TGTGCCAGCAGTTACTCGACAGGGGGCCCGGAGACCCAGTACTTC
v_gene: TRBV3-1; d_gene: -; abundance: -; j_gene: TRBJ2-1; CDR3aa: CASSQGQLIHYNEQFF; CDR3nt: TGTGCCAGCAGCCAAGGACAGTTAATCCACTACAATGAGCAGTTCTTC
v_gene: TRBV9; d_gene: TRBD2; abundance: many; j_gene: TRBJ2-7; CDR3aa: CASSVGGGSEQYF; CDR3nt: TGTGCCAGCAGCGTAGGGGGAGGGAGCGAGCAGTACTTC
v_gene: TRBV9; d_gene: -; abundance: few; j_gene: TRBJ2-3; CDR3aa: CASSGLTDTQYF; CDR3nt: TGTGCCAGCAGCGGGCTCACAGATACGCAGTATTTT
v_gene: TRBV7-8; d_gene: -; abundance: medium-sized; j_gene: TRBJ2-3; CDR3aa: CASTSWRDFEDTQYF; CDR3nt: TGTGCCAGCACCAGCTGGCGGGACTTCGAAGATACGCAGTATTTT
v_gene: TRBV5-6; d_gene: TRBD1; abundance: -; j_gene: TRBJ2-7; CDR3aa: CASSLGPGQSPYEQYF; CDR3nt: TGTGCCAGCAGCTTGGGCCCGGGACAGAGCCCCTACGAGCAGTACTTC
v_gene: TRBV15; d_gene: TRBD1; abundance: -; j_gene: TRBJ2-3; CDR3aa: CATSREVGQGADTQYF; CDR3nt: TGTGCCACCAGCAGAGAAGTTGGACAGGGAGCAGATACGCAGTATTTT
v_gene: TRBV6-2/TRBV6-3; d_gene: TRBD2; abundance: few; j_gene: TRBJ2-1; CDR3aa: CASSDTGTIVDEQFF; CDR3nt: TGTGCCAGCAGTGATACCGGGACTATCGTCGATGAGCAGTTCTTC
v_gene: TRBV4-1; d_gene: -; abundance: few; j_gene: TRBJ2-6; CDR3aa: CASSLFDSGANVLTF; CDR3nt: TGCGCCAGCAGCCTTTTCGACTCTGGGGCCAACGTCCTGACTTTC
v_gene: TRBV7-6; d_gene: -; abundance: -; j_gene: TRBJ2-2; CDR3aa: CASSLDRAELFF; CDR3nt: TGTGCCAGCAGCTTAGACCGCGCGGAGCTGTTTTTT
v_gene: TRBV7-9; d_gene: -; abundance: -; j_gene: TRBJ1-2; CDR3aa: CASSLVLRIAYGYTF; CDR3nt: TGTGCCAGCAGCTTAGTATTGCGGATAGCCTATGGCTACACCTTC
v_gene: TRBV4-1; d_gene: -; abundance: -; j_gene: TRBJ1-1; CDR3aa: CASSQELGAVRQVGTEAFF; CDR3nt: TGCGCCAGCAGCCAAGAACTGGGCGCGGTCCGTCAGGTAGGGACTGAAGCTTTCTTT
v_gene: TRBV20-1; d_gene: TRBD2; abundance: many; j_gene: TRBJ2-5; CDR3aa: CSARVGTSGRRPETQYF; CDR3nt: TGCAGTGCTAGAGTGGGTACTAGCGGGAGACGTCCCGAGACCCAGTACTTC
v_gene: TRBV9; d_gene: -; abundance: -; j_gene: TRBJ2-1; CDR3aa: CASSVVGGPLSSYNEQFF; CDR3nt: TGTGCCAGCAGCGTAGTGGGGGGACCGTTGAGCTCCTACAATGAGCAGTTCTTC
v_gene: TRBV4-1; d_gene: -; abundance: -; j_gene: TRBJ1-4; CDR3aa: CASSQPGDEKLFF; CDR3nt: TGCGCCAGCAGCCAACCCGGGGATGAAAAACTGTTTTTT
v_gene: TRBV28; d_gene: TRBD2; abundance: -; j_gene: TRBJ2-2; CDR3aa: CASSSVDPGTSGTGELFF; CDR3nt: TGTGCCAGCAGTTCCGTCGACCCCGGGACTAGCGGGACCGGGGAGCTGTTTTTT
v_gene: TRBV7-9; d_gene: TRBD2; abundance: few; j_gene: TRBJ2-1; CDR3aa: CASSSSGRSNEQFF; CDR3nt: TGTGCCAGCAGCTCCAGCGGGAGGTCCAATGAGCAGTTCTTC
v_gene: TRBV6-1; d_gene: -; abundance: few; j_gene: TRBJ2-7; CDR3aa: CASSPTKFSSYEQYF; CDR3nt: TGTGCCAGCAGCCCCACTAAGTTCAGCTCCTACGAGCAGTACTTC
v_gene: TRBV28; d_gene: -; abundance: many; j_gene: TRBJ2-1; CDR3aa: CASSFRSGEQFF; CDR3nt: TGTGCCAGCAGTTTTAGGTCAGGGGAGCAGTTCTTC
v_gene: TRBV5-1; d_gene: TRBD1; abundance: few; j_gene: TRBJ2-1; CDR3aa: CASRGTGPNEQFF; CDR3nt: TGCGCCAGCAGGGGGACAGGGCCCAATGAGCAGTTCTTC
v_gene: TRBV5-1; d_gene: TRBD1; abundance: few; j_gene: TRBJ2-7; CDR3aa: CASSWGGQGAPEQYF; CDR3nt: TGCGCCAGCAGCTGGGGAGGACAGGGGGCACCCGAGCAGTACTTC
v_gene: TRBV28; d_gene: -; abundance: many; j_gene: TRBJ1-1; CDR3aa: CASSLIIGQFEAFF; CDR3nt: TGTGCCAGCAGTTTAATTATCGGGCAGTTCGAAGCTTTCTTT
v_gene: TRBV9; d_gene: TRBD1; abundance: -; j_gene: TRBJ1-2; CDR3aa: CASSVAGTGRNGYTF; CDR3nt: TGTGCCAGCAGCGTAGCCGGGACAGGGAGGAATGGCTACACCTTC
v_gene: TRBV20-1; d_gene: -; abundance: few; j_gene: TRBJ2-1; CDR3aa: CSARVPSYNEQFF; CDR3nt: TGCAGTGCTAGAGTTCCATCCTACAATGAGCAGTTCTTC
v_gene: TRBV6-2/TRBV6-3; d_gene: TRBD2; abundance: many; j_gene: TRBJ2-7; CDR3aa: CASSSRRLAAGYEQYF; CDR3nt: TGTGCCAGCAGTTCCAGAAGACTAGCGGCCGGCTACGAGCAGTACTTC
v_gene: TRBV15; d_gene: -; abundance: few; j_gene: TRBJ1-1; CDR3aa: CATSRGGAWTEAFF; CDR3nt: TGTGCCACCAGCAGAGGGGGGGCATGGACTGAAGCTTTCTTT
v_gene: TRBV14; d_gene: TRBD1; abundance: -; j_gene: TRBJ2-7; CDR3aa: CASSSKTPTRTGGGYEQYF; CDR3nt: TGTGCCAGCAGTTCCAAGACCCCCACCAGGACAGGGGGCGGCTACGAGCAGTACTTC
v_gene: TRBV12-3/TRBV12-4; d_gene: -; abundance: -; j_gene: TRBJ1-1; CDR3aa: CASSFGMEAFF; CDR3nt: TGTGCCAGCAGTTTCGGCATGGAAGCTTTCTTT
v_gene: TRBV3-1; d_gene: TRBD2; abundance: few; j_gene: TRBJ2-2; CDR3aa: CASSQECYGTTSGSATGELFF; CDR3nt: TGTGCCAGCAGCCAAGAGTGCTACGGTACGACTAGCGGGAGTGCAACCGGGGAGCTGTTTTTT
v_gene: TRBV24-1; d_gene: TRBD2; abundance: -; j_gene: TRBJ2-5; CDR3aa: CATSDSPGLAGEETQYF; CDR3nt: TGTGCCACCAGTGATTCCCCCGGACTAGCGGGGGAAGAGACCCAGTACTTC
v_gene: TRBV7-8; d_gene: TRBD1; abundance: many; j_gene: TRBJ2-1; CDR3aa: CASSFPGTGVYNEQFF; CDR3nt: TGTGCCAGCAGCTTCCCCGGGACAGGGGTCTACAATGAGCAGTTCTTC